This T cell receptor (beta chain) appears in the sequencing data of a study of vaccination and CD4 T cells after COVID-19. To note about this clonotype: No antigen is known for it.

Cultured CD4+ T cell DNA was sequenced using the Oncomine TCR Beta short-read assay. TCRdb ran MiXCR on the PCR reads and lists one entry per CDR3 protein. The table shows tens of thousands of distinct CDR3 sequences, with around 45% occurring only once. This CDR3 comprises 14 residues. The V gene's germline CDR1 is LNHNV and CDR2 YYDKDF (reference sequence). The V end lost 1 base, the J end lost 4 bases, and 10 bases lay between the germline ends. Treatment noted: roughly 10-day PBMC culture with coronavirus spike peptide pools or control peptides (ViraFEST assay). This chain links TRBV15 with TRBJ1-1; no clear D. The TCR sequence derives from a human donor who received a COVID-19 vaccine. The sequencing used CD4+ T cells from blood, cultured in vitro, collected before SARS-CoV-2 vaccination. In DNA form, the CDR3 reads TGTGCCACCAGCAGAGTTAGGTCGGGCACTGAAGCTTTCTTT. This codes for CATSRVRSGTEAFF. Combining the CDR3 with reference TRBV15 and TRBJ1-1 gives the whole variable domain DAMVIQNPRYQVTQFGKPVTLSCSQTLNHNVMYWYQQKSSQAPKLLFHYYDKDFNNEADTPDNFQSRRPNTSFCFLDIRSPGLGDTAMYLCATSRVRSGTEAFFGQGTRLTVV.